Shown below are 3 T cell receptor beta chains from a single sample sequenced in a study of cytomegalovirus exposure and HLA in healthy donors. The PCR contained 60 Vbeta and 13 Jbeta primers. Only in-frame clones appear in the TCRdb table, and some are missing; sequencing was by immunoSEQ multiplex PCR. The sample has about 200,000 clones; around 80% are singletons. Sequencing input: PBMCs. The receptors were gathered from a boy between 2 and 15 years old in good health and CMV-seronegative.

The chain couples TRBV10-3 to TRBJ2-1; D may be TRBD2 (5 bases). Trimming stripped 6 bases from V and 9 bases from J, with 21 bases between. Germline V gene lookup returns CDR1 ENHRY and CDR2 SYGVKD. The CDR3 extends over 15 amino acids. The CDR3 here is CAISGNAGAGGEQFF. CDR3 nucleotide sequence: TGTGCCATCAGCGGAAATGCGGGCGCGGGCGGTGAGCAGTTCTTC.

This sequence joins TRBV19 and TRBJ2-7; 12 bases match TRBD1. The CDR3 runs to 15 residues. The trim removed 8 bases at V and 5 bases at J, leaving 10 bases unmatched. The germline V gene encodes CDR1 LNHDA and CDR2 SQIVND (reference sequence). The CDR3 reads CASAGTGGEPHEQYF. The CDR3 coding sequence is TGTGCCAGTGCCGGGACAGGGGGCGAGCCCCACGAGCAGTACTTC.

In this sample, this clone turned up once. The CDR3 nucleotides read TGTGCCAGCAGCAAGAGACCGGGACAGGGACCCCCTGAAGCTTTCTTT. Translated, it gives CASSKRPGQGPPEAFF. The chain links TRBV7-9 to TRBJ1-1; 9 positions agree with TRBD1. The CDR3 loop spans 16 amino acids. The germline V gene has CDR1 SEHNR and CDR2 FQNEAQ (reference sequence). The ends lost 5 bases at V and 6 bases at J; junction bases unmatched: 13.